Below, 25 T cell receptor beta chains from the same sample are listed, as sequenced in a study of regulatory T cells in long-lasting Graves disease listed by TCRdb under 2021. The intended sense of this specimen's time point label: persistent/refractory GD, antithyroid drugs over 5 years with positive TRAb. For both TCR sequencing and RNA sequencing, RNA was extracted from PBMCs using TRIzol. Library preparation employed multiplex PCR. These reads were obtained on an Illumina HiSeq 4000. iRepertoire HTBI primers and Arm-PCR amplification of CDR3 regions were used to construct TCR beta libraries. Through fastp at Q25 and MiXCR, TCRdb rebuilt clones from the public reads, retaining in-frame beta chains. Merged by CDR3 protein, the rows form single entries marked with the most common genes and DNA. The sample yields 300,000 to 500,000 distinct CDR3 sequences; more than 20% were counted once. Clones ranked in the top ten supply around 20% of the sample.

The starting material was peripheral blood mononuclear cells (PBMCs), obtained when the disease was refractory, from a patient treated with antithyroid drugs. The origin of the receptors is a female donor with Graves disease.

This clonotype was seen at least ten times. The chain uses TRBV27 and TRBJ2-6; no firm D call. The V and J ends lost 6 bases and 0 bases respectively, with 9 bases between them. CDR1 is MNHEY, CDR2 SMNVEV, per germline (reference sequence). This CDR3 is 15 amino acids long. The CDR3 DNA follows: TGTGCCAGCAGATACACAGCCTCTGGGGCCAACGTCCTGACTTTC. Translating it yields CASRYTASGANVLTF.

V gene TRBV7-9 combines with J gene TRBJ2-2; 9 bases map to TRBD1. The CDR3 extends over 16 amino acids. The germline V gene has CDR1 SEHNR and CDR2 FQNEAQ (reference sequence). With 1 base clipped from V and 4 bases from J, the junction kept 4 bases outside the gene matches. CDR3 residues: CASSLGTGDPTGELFF. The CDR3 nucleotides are TGTGCCAGCAGCTTAGGGACAGGGGACCCCACCGGGGAGCTGTTTTTT.

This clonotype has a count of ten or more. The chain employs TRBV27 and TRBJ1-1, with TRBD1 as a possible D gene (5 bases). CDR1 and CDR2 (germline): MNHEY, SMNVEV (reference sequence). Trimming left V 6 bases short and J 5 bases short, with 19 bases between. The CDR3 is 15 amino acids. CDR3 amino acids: CASRGLGYSGTEAFF. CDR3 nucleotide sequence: TGTGCCAGCAGGGGACTGGGATATTCTGGGACTGAAGCTTTCTTT.

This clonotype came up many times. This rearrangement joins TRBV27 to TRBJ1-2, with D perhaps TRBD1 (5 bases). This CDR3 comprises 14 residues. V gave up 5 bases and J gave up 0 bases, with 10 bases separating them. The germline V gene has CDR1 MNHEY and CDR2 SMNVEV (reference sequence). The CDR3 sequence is CASSLLQANYGYTF. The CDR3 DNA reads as TGTGCCAGCAGTCTCTTACAGGCTAACTATGGCTACACCTTC.

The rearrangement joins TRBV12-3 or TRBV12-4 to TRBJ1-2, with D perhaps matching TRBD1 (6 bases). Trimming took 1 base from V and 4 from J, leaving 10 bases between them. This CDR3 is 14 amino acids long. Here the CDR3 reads CASSLGDTSYGYTF. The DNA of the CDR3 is TGTGCCAGCAGTTTAGGGGACACTTCCTATGGCTACACCTTC.

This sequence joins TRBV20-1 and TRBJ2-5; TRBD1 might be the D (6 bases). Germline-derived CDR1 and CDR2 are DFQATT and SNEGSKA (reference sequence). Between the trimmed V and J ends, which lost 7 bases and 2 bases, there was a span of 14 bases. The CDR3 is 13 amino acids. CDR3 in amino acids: CSVRTGWQETQYF. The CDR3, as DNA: TGCAGTGTAAGAACAGGGTGGCAAGAGACCCAGTACTTC.

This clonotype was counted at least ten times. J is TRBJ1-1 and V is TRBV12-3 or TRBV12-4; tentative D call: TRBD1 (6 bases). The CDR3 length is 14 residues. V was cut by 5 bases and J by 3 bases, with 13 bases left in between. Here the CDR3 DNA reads TGTGCCAGCAGTCCGCACGGACAGTACACTGAAGCTTTCTTT. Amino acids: CASSPHGQYTEAFF.

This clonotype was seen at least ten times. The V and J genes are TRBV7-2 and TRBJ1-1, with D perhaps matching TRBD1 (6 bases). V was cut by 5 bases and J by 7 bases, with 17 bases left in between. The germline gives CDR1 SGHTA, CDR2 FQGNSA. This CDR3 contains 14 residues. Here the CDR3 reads CASSAREGVGEAFF. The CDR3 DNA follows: TGTGCCAGCAGCGCCAGAGAGGGGGTTGGTGAAGCTTTCTTT.

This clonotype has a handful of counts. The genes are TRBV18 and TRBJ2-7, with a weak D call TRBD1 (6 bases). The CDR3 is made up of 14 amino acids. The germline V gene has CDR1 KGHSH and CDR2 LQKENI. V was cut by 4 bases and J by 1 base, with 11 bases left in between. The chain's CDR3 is CASSRGGQSYEQYF. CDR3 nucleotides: TGTGCCAGCTCACGGGGTGGACAGTCCTACGAGCAGTACTTC. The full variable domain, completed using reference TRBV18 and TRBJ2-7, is NAGVMQNPRHLVRRRGQEARLRCSPMKGHSHVYWYRQLPEEGLKFMVYLQKENIIDESGMPKERFSAEFPKEGPSILRIQQVVRGDSAAYFCASSRGGQSYEQYFGPGTRLTVT.

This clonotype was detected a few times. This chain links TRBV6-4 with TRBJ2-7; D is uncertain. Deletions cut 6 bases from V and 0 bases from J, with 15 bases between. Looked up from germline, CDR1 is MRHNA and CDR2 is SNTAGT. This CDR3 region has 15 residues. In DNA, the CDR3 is TGTGCCAGCAGAACGAAGAAGTTTCCCTCCTACGAGCAGTACTTC. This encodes CASRTKKFPSYEQYF.

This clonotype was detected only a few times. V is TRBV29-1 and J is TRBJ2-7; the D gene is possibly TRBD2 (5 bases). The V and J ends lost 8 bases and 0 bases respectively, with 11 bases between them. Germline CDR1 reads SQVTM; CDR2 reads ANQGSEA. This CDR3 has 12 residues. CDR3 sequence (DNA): TGCAGCACGGGGAACACCTCCTACGAGCAGTACTTC. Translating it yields CSTGNTSYEQYF.

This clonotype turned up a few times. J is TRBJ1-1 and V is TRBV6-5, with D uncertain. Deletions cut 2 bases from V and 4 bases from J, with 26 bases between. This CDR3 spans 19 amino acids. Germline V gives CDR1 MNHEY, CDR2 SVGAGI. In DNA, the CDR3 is TGTGCCAGCAGTTACCCCCACTCACGACTCACCCTAACGGGCACTGAAGCTTTCTTT. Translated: CASSYPHSRLTLTGTEAFF.

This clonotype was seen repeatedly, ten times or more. CDR3 residues: CASSIAGGKTEAFF. The CDR3 nucleotides read TGTGCCAGTAGTATAGCGGGGGGCAAAACTGAAGCTTTCTTT. The gene calls are TRBV19 and TRBJ1-1, with D perhaps TRBD1 (6 bases). Trimming removed 1 base at V and 5 bases at J, with 11 bases between. The CDR3 loop spans 14 amino acids. Per the germline V gene, CDR1 is LNHDA and CDR2 is SQIVND (reference sequence).

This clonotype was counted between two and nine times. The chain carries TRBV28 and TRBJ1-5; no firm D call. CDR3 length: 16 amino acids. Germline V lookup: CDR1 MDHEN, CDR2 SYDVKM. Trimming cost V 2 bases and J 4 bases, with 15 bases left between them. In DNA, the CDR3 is TGTGCCAGCAGTTTAACGTCAGACTTATCAAATCAGCCCCAGCATTTT. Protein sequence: CASSLTSDLSNQPQHF.

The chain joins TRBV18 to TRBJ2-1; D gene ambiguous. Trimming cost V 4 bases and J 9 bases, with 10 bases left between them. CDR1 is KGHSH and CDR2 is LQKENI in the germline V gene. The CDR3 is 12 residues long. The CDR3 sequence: CASSRGQVEQFF. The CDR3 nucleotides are TGTGCCAGCTCACGGGGTCAGGTTGAGCAGTTCTTC.

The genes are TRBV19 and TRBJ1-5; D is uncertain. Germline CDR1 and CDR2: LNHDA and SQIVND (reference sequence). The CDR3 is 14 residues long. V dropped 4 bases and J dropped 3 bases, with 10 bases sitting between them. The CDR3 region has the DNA TGTGCCAGTAGTAACGAGGGATCCAATCAGCCCCAGCATTTT. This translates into CASSNEGSNQPQHF.

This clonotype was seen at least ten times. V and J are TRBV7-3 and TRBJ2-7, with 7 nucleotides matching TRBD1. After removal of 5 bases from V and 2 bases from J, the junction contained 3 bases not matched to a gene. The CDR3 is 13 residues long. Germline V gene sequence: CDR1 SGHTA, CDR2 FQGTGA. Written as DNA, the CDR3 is TGTGCCAGCAGCCAAGACAGGGCCTACGAGCAGTACTTC. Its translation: CASSQDRAYEQYF.

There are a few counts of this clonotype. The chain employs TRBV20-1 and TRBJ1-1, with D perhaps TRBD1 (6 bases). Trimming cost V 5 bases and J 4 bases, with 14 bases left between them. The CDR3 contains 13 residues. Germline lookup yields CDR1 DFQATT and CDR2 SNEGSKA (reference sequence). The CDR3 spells CSAYSTGGTEAFF. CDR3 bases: TGCAGTGCTTATTCGACAGGCGGCACTGAAGCTTTCTTT.

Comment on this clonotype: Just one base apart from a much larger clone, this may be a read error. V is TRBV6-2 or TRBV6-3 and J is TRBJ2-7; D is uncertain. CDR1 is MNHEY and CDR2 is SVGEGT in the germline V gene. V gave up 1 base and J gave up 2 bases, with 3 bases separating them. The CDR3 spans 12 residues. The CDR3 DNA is TGTGCCAGCAGTTACTACCCCTACGAGCAGTACTTC. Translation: CASSYYPYEQYF.

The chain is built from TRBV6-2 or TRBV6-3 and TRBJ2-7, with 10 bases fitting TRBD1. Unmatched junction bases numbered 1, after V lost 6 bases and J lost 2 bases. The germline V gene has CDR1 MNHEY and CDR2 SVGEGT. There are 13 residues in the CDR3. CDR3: CASRTGGPYEQYF. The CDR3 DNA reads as TGTGCCAGCAGGACAGGGGGCCCCTACGAGCAGTACTTC.

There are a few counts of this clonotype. CDR3: CAWGDRAVNGYTF. DNA for the CDR3: TGTGCCTGGGGTGACAGGGCGGTCAATGGCTACACCTTC. The chain couples TRBV30 to TRBJ1-2; 7 bases are shared with TRBD1. This CDR3 spans 13 amino acids. Trimming took 5 bases from V and 6 from J; bases not matched to a gene: 9. Germline values: CDR1 GTSNPN, CDR2 SVGIG (reference sequence).

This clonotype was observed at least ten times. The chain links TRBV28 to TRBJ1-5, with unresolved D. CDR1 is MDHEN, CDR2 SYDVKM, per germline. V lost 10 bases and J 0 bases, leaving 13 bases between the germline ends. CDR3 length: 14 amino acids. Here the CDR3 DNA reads TGTGCCACCCGACGGACTTATAGCAATCAGCCCCAGCATTTT. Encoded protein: CATRRTYSNQPQHF.

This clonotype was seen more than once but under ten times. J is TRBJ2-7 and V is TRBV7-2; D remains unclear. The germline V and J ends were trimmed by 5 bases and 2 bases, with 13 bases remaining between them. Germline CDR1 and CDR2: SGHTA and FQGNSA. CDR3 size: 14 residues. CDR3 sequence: CASSPLSFTYEQYF. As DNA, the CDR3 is TGTGCCAGCAGCCCACTAAGTTTCACCTACGAGCAGTACTTC. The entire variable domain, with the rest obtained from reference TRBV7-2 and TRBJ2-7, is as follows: GAGVSQSPSNKVTEKGKDVELRCDPISGHTALYWYRQSLGQGLEFLIYFQGNSAPDKSGLPSDRFSAERTGGSVSTLTIQRTQQEDSAVYLCASSPLSFTYEQYFGPGTRLTVT.

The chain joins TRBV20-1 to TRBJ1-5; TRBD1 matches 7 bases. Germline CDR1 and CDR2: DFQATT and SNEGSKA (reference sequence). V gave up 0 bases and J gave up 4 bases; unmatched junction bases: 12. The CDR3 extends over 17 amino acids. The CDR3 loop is CSARDHTPGQKNQPQHF. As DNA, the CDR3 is TGCAGTGCTAGAGACCATACCCCGGGACAGAAAAATCAGCCCCAGCATTTT.

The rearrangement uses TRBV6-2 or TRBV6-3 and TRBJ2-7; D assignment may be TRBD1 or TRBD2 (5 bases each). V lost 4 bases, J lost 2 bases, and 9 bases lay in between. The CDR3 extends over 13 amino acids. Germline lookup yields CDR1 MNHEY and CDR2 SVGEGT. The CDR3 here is CASSFEGPYEQYF. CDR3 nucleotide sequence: TGTGCCAGCAGTTTTGAGGGACCCTACGAGCAGTACTTC.